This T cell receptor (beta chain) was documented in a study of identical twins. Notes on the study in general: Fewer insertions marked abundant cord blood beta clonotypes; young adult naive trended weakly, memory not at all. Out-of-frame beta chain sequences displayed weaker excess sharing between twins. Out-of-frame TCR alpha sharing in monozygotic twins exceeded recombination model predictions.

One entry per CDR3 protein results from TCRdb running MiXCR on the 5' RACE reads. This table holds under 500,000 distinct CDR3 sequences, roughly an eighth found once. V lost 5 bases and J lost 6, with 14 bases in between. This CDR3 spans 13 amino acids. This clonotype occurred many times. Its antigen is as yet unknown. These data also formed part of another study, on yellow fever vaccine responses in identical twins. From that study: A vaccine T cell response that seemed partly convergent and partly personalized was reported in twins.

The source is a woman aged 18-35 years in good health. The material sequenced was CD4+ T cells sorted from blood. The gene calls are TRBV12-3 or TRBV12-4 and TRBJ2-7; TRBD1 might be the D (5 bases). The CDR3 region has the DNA TGTGCCAGCAGTCCCAGGGAAGGTGGCGAGCAGTACTTC. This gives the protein CASSPREGGEQYF.